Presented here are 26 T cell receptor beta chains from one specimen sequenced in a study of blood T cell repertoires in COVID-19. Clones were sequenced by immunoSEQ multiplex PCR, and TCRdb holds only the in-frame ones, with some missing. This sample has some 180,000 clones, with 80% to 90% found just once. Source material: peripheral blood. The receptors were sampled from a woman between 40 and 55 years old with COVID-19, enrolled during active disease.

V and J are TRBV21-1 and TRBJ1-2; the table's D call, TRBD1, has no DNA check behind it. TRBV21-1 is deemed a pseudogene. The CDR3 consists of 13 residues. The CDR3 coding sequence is TGTGCCAGCAGCAAAGGGACATACGGTGGCTACACCTTC. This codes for CASSKGTYGGYTF.

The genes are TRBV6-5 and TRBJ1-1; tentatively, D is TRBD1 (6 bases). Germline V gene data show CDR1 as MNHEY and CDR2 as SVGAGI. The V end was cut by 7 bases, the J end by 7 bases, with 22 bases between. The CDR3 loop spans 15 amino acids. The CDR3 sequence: CASTDRGAEKDEAFF. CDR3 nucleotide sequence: TGTGCCAGCACCGACCGGGGGGCCGAGAAGGATGAAGCTTTCTTT.

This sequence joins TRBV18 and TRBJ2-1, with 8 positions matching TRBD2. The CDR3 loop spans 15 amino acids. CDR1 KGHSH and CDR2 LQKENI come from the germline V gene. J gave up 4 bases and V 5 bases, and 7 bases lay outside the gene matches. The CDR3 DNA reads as TGTGCCAGCTCATCCGGCAGCGGGAGATACAATGAGCAGTTCTTC. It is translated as CASSSGSGRYNEQFF.

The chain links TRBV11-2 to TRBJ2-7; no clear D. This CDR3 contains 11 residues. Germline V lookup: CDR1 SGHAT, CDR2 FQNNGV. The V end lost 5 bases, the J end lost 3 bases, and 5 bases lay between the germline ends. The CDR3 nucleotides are TGTGCCAGCAGCCCCCACTACGAGCAGTACTTC. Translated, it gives CASSPHYEQYF. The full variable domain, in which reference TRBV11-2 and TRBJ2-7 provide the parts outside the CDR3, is EAGVAQSPRYKIIEKRQSVAFWCNPISGHATLYWYQQILGQGPKLLIQFQNNGVVDDSQLPKDRFSAERLKGVDSTLKIQPAKLEDSAVYLCASSPHYEQYFGPGTRLTVT.

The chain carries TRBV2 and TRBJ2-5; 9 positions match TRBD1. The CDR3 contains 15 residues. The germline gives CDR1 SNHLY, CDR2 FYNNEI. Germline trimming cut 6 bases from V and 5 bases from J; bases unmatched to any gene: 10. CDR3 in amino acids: CASRSTGGDRETQYF. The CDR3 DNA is TGTGCCAGCAGATCGACAGGGGGTGACCGGGAGACCCAGTACTTC.

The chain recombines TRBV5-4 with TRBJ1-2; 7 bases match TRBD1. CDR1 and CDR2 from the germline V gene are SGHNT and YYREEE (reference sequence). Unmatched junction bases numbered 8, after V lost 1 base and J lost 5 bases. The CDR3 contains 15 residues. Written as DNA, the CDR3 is TGTGCCAGCAGCTTGCGAGGGGCGACAGGGTATGGCTACACCTTC. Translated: CASSLRGATGYGYTF. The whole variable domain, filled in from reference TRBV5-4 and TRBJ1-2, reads ETGVTQSPTHLIKTRGQQVTLRCSSQSGHNTVSWYQQALGQGPQFIFQYYREEENGRGNFPPRFSGLQFPNYSSELNVNALELDDSALYLCASSLRGATGYGYTFGSGTRLTVV.

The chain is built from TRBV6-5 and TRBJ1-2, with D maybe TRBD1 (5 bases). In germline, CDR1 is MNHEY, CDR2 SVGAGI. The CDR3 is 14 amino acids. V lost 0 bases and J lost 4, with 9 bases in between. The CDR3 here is CASSYSPGPYGYTF. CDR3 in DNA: TGTGCCAGCAGTTACTCGCCAGGGCCCTATGGCTACACCTTC.

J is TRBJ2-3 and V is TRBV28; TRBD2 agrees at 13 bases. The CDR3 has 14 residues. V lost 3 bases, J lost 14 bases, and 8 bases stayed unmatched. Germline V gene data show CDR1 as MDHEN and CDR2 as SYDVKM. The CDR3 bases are TGTGCCAGCAGTTTGCGGACTAGCGGGAGATGGACGTATTTT. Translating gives CASSLRTSGRWTYF.

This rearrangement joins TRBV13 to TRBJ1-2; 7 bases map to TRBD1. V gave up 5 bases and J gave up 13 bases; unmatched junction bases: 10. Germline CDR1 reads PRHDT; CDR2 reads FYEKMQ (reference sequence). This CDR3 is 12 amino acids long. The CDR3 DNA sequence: TGTGCCAGCAGCACCGGACAGCCAGGGGGCACCTTC. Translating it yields CASSTGQPGGTF.

The CDR3 nucleotides read TGTGCCAGCAGTCCATCTAACTATGGCTACACCTTC. Translated, it gives CASSPSNYGYTF. The chain employs TRBV2 and TRBJ1-2; D remains unclear. CDR3 size: 12 residues. V was shortened by 5 bases and J by 0 bases, with 4 bases between the two germline ends. CDR1 is SNHLY and CDR2 is FYNNEI in the germline V gene.

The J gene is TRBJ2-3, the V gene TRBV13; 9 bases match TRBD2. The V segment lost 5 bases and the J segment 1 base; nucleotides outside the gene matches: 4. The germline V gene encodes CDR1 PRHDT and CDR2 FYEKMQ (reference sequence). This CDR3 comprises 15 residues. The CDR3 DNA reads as TGTGCCAGCAGCGGCCGGACTAGCGGCACAGATACGCAGTATTTT. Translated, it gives CASSGRTSGTDTQYF.

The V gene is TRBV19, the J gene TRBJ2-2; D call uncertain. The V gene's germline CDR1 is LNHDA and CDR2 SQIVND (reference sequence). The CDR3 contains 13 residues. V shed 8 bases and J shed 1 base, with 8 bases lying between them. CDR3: CASRYGNTGELFF. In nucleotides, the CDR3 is TGTGCCAGTCGTTACGGGAACACCGGGGAGCTGTTTTTT.

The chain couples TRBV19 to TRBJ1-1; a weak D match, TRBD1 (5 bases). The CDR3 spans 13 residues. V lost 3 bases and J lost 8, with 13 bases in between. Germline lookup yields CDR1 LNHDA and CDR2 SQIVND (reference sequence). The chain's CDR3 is CASSIGQTGEAFF. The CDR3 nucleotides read TGTGCCAGTAGTATTGGCCAAACAGGAGAAGCTTTCTTT. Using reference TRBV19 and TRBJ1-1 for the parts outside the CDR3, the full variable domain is DGGITQSPKYLFRKEGQNVTLSCEQNLNHDAMYWYRQDPGQGLRLIYYSQIVNDFQKGDIAEGYSVSREKKESFPLTVTSAQKNPTAFYLCASSIGQTGEAFFGQGTRLTVV.

The CDR3, as DNA: TGTGCCAGCAGCTTGCCCGAACAGGGGTATGAGGATGAAAAACTGTTTTTT. Translating gives CASSLPEQGYEDEKLFF. The chain combines TRBV11-2 with TRBJ1-4; 7 bases fit TRBD1. Per germline, CDR1 SGHAT and CDR2 FQNNGV. The CDR3 sequence is 17 residues long. The ends lost 3 bases at V and 6 bases at J; junction bases unmatched: 13.

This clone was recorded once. CDR3 region: CAWNRAASGSISGNTIYF. The CDR3 bases are TGTGCCTGGAACCGGGCGGCTTCGGGGAGCATCTCTGGAAACACCATATATTTT. The genes are TRBV30 and TRBJ1-3, with D uncertain. This CDR3 is 18 amino acids long. Trimming took 4 bases from V and 0 from J, leaving 22 bases between them. Per the germline V gene, CDR1 is GTSNPN and CDR2 is SVGIG (reference sequence).

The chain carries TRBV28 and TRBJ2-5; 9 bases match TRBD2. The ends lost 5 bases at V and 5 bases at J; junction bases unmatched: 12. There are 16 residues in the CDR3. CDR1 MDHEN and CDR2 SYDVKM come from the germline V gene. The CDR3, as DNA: TGTGCCAGCAGTAAAGCGGGAGGAGACCCACGGGAGACCCAGTACTTC. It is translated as CASSKAGGDPRETQYF.

The CDR3 is CASSLSRGGFVGYTF. The CDR3 nucleotides are TGTGCCAGCAGTCTCTCCCGCGGGGGCTTTGTGGGCTACACCTTC. This chain links TRBV27 with TRBJ1-2; possible D gene TRBD1, 6 bases. Germline values: CDR1 MNHEY, CDR2 SMNVEV (reference sequence). The CDR3 is 15 residues long. The V gene lost 5 bases and the J gene lost 8 bases, with 21 bases spanning the gap.

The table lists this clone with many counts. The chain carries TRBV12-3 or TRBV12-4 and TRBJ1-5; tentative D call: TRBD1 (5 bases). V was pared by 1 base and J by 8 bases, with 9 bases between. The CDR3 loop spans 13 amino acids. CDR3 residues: CASSLGGGKPQHF. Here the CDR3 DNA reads TGTGCCAGCAGTTTAGGGGGGGGTAAGCCCCAGCATTTT.

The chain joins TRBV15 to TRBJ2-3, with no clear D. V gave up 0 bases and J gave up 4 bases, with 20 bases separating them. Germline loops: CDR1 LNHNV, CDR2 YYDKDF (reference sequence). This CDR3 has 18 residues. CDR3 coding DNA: TGTGCCACCAGCAGAGATATCGCCAGGCTTACTCAGCCAGATACGCAGTATTTT. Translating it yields CATSRDIARLTQPDTQYF.

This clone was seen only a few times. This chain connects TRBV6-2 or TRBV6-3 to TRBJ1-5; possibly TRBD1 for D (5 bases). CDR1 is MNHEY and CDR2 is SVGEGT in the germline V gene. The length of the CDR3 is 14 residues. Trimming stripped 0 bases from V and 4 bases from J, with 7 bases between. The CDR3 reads CASSYSQGNQPQHF. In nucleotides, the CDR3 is TGTGCCAGCAGTTACTCGCAGGGTAATCAGCCCCAGCATTTT.

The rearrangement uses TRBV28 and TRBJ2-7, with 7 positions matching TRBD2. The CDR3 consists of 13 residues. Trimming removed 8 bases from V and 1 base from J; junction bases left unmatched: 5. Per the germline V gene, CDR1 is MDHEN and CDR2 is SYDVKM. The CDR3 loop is CASGLAASYEQYF. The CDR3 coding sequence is TGTGCCAGCGGGCTAGCGGCTTCCTACGAGCAGTACTTC.

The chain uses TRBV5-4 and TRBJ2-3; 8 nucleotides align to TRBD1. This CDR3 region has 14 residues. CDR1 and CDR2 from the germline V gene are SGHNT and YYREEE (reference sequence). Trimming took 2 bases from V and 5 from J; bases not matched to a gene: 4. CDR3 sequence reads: CASSFRTGRDTQYF. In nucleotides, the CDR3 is TGTGCCAGCAGCTTTAGGACAGGGCGAGATACGCAGTATTTT. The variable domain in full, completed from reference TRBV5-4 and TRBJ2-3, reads ETGVTQSPTHLIKTRGQQVTLRCSSQSGHNTVSWYQQALGQGPQFIFQYYREEENGRGNFPPRFSGLQFPNYSSELNVNALELDDSALYLCASSFRTGRDTQYFGPGTRLTVL.

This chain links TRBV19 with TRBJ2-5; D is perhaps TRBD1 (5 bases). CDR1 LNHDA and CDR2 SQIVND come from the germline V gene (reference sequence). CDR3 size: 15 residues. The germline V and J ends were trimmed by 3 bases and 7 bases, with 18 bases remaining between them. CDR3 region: CASSIDLGRGGTQYF. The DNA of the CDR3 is TGTGCCAGTAGTATCGACTTGGGGCGAGGTGGGACCCAGTACTTC.

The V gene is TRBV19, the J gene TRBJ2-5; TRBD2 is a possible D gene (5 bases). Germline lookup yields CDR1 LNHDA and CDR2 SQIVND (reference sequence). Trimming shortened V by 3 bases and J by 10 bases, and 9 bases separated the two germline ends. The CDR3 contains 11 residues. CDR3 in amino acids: CASSIGTSQYF. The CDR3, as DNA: TGTGCCAGTAGTATCGGAACTAGCCAGTACTTC.

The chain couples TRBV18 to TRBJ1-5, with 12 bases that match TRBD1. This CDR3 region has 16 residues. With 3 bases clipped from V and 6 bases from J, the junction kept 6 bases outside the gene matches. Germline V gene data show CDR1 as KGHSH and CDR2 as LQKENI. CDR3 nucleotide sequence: TGTGCCAGCTCACCGGCCGGGACAGGGGGCGGTCAGCCCCAGCATTTT. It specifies CASSPAGTGGGQPQHF.

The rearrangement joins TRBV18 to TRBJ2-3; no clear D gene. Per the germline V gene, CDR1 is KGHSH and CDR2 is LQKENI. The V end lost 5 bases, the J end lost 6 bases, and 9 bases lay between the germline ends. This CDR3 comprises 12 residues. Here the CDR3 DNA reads TGTGCCAGCTCATCGACATCGGATACGCAGTATTTT. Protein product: CASSSTSDTQYF. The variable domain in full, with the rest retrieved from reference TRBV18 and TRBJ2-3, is NAGVMQNPRHLVRRRGQEARLRCSPMKGHSHVYWYRQLPEEGLKFMVYLQKENIIDESGMPKERFSAEFPKEGPSILRIQQVVRGDSAAYFCASSSTSDTQYFGPGTRLTVL.